Listed below are T cell receptor beta chains from one sample, sequenced in a study of cytomegalovirus exposure and HLA in healthy donors. Using immunoSEQ multiplex PCR, the repertoire was profiled, and TCRdb retains in-frame clones only, with some absent. This sample has approximately 110,000 clones; 70% to 80% occur once, and the top ten carry about 1.9%. Sequencing used PBMCs. The receptors derive from a man aged 30 to 39 in good health and CMV-seronegative. Both conserved end residues are part of each CDR3. Fields, in order: J gene, D gene, clone size, V gene, CDR3 DNA, CDR3 protein. The D gene is left open where the match is weak. The size entry is marked missing in some rows and otherwise reads once, few, many or a size class.

TRBJ2-7 TRBD1 . TRBV6-6 TGTGCCAGCAGCCCAGGGGGGACAGGGAAGTCCGAGCAGTACTTC CASSPGGTGKSEQYF
TRBJ1-4 TRBD1 . TRBV27 TGTGCCAGCAGCTCGGACAGGGGGGGCGAAAAACTGTTTTTT CASSSDRGGEKLFF
TRBJ1-3 . . TRBV9 TGTGCCAGCAGCGTGGACATCTCCTCTGGAAACACCATATATTTT CASSVDISSGNTIYF
TRBJ1-1 . . TRBV5-8 TGTGCCAGCAGCTTGGGGGCCACAGGGCGAAGGACTGAAGCTTTCTTT CASSLGATGRRTEAFF
TRBJ2-3 TRBD2 few TRBV5-5 TGTGCCAGCAGCAGAGCGGGAGAAAGAACAGATACGCAGTATTTT CASSRAGERTDTQYF
TRBJ2-5 TRBD1 few TRBV12-5 TGTGCTAGTGGTTCCGGGACAGGGGGAACGGAGACCCAGTACTTC CASGSGTGGTETQYF
TRBJ2-7 . . TRBV5-6 TGTGCCAGCAGCTTGTATACGGGAGTAGGTTTGTACGAGCAGTACTTC CASSLYTGVGLYEQYF
TRBJ1-1 TRBD1 . TRBV30 TGTGCCTGGAGTGGAGGGGGCGGGAACACTGAAGCTTTCTTT CAWSGGGGNTEAFF
TRBJ2-3 . few TRBV5-1 TGCGCCAGCAGCTTGGCCCTCTTGGATCCTAGGACAGATACGCAGTATTTT CASSLALLDPRTDTQYF
TRBJ2-7 TRBD2 . TRBV19 TGTGCCAGTAGTCTCACTAGCGGGGGGGCCTACGAGCAGTACTTC CASSLTSGGAYEQYF
TRBJ1-4 . few TRBV28 TGTGCCAGCGCGGCCCCCCGGACAGCCACTAATGAAAAACTGTTTTTT CASAAPRTATNEKLFF
TRBJ2-7 TRBD2 . TRBV7-9 TGTGCCAGCAGCTTAGGCCGGGGAGGGTCGAGGGAGCAGTACTTC CASSLGRGGSREQYF
TRBJ2-3 TRBD1 . TRBV19 TGTGCCAGTAGTATCCTAGGGACAGGGAGGGCGGGAGGCACAGATACGCAGTATTTT CASSILGTGRAGGTDTQYF
TRBJ1-6 . . TRBV18 TGTGCCAGCTCACCGGGCAGCTCCAATTCACCCCTCCACTTT CASSPGSSNSPLHF
TRBJ1-1 . . TRBV9 TGTGCCAGCAGCGGGGCCACGGGGATGAACACTGAAGCTTTCTTT CASSGATGMNTEAFF
TRBJ1-1 . few TRBV7-9 TGTGCCAGCAGCCTAGGCGAGAATGAAGCTTTCTTT CASSLGENEAFF
TRBJ2-1 TRBD2 . TRBV28 TGTGCCAGCAACCATTTAGCGGGAGGTAATGAGCAGTTCTTC CASNHLAGGNEQFF
TRBJ2-5 TRBD2 . TRBV19 TGTGCCAGTAAGTCGCTAGCGGGAGGAGAGACCCAGTACTTC CASKSLAGGETQYF
TRBJ2-7 TRBD1 few TRBV6-5 TGTGCCAGCAGTGGAGAGCGGACAGGAACCTACGAGCAGTACTTC CASSGERTGTYEQYF
TRBJ2-7 TRBD2 . TRBV4-1 TGCGCCAGCAGCCCCCTGTACGCGGGAGAAGGGGCCTACGAGCAGTACTTC CASSPLYAGEGAYEQYF
TRBJ2-1 . . TRBV5-1 TGCGCCAGCAGCTTACGGGAGCGGAGCGATGAGCAGTTCTTC CASSLRERSDEQFF
TRBJ1-1 . few TRBV6-5 TGTGCCAGCAGTTACGGGGGGACTGAAGCTTTCTTT CASSYGGTEAFF
TRBJ1-4 TRBD1 . TRBV6-5 TGTGCCAGCAGTCTCGAGACAGGGGAACATGAAAAACTGTTTTTT CASSLETGEHEKLFF
TRBJ1-4 TRBD1 few TRBV7-2 TGTGCCAGCAGCGCGGGCTCGGGGACAGGTGGAGAAAAACTGTTTTTT CASSAGSGTGGEKLFF
TRBJ2-2 TRBD1 . TRBV28 TGTGCCAGCAGCCCTCTTACCTTGGACAGGGAGGAGAACGGGGAGCTGTTTTTT CASSPLTLDREENGELFF
TRBJ2-4 TRBD2 . TRBV5-1 TGCGCCAGCAGCGCAGGGACGCCCAGTGGGACTAGCGGAGTAGCCAAAAACATTCAGTACTTC CASSAGTPSGTSGVAKNIQYF
TRBJ1-2 TRBD1 . TRBV14 TGTGCCAGCAGCCAAGATAACAGGGGTTGGGGCTACACCTTC CASSQDNRGWGYTF
TRBJ2-2 . . TRBV10-3 TGTGCCACCGAGATCGCGAACACCGGGGAGCTGTTTTTT CATEIANTGELFF
TRBJ2-7 TRBD1 . TRBV4-1 TGCGCCAGCAGCCAAGATAGGCAGGGGGCTGGCGAGCAGTACTTC CASSQDRQGAGEQYF
TRBJ2-1 . . TRBV7-2 TGTGCCAGCAGCTTATCCGGGGTGAATGAGCAGTTCTTC CASSLSGVNEQFF
TRBJ1-1 . . TRBV10-3 TGTGCCATCAGAGGGGGGGGTACTGAAGCTTTCTTT CAIRGGGTEAFF
TRBJ2-1 . . TRBV28 TGTGCCAGCAGTTTAGTTGGGGGCAAAGGATACAATGAGCAGTTCTTC CASSLVGGKGYNEQFF
TRBJ2-5 TRBD2 . TRBV19 TGTGCCAGTAATAGAGGTGGGGCTAGCGGTGAAGAGACCCAGTACTTC CASNRGGASGEETQYF
TRBJ2-3 TRBD2 . TRBV7-6 TGTGCCAGCAGCCCACGGAGCGGGGGGCCAAGCACAGATACGCAGTATTTT CASSPRSGGPSTDTQYF
TRBJ2-5 TRBD1 . TRBV7-2 TGTGCCAGCAGCCCAGGGGGCAAAGAGACCCAGTACTTC CASSPGGKETQYF
TRBJ2-3 TRBD1 . TRBV5-4 TGTGCCAGCAGCTTGGGAGACAGGGCACTTGCAGATACGCAGTATTTT CASSLGDRALADTQYF
TRBJ1-3 . . TRBV5-4 TGTGCCAGCAGCTTGAAGACAGTCTCTGGAAACACCATATATTTT CASSLKTVSGNTIYF
TRBJ1-2 . once TRBV7-9 TGTGCCAGCAGCTTAGCAGGGGATGGCTACACCTTT CASSLAGDGYTF
TRBJ2-5 TRBD1 . TRBV2 TGTGCCAGCAGTGACCCTGGGACAGGGGTGAGAAAGACCCAGTACTTC CASSDPGTGVRKTQYF
TRBJ2-2 TRBD1 . TRBV6-5 TGTGCCAGCAGAGGGGGACAGGGTGCCACCGGGGAGCTGTTTTTT CASRGGQGATGELFF
TRBJ2-3 TRBD2 few TRBV7-9 TGTGCCAGCAGCCCATGGCTGAATTTGGCGGGGGGGGTGGCGGATACGCAGTATTTT CASSPWLNLAGGVADTQYF
TRBJ1-5 TRBD1 . TRBV19 TGTGCCAGTAGAGGACAGGGGGCCGCTCAGCCCCAGCATTTT CASRGQGAAQPQHF
TRBJ2-6 . . TRBV10-3 TGTGCCATTACGGGGGCAGGGGGAGTCCCTGGGGCCAACGTCCTGACTTTC CAITGAGGVPGANVLTF
TRBJ1-2 . . TRBV27 TGTGCCAGCAGTTTATTTCAGTCTGGCCCTGGCTACACCTTC CASSLFQSGPGYTF
TRBJ2-3 TRBD2 . TRBV10-3 TGTGCCACCGCTAGCGGGGGCACAGATACGCAGTATTTT CATASGGTDTQYF
TRBJ1-6 TRBD1 . TRBV5-1 TGCGCCAGCAGCTTGGGTCCAGGGGGCTATAATTCACCCCTCCACTTT CASSLGPGGYNSPLHF
TRBJ1-1 . once TRBV7-9 TGTGCCAGCAGCTCCCTCGACAGTAACATGAACACTGAAGCTTTCTTT CASSSLDSNMNTEAFF